The clone carrying this T cell receptor (beta chain) was recorded a few times. Its antigen is not identified. The data are from a study of molecular identifiers for immune sequencing clone quantification. Findings and limits, study-wide: The study found clones above 20 RNA copies held over 98% of effector molecules and under 1% in naive cells.

Bulk TCR libraries used previously described methods and listed TCR primers. TCRdb analysed the PCR reads with MiXCR anew, one entry per CDR3 protein. This sample yields 400,000 to 600,000 distinct CDR3 sequences, of which about a fifth are seen a single time; roughly 0.81% belongs to the top ten. The CDR3 is 16 amino acids. The germline V gene encodes CDR1 PRHDT and CDR2 FYEKMQ (reference sequence). V dropped 4 bases and J dropped 3 bases, with 16 bases sitting between them. The authors sorted naive CD8 T cells as CD8+CD4-CCR7+CD45RA+. The sample taken for sequencing was naive CD8+ T cells from blood, with Jurkat cell RNA spiked in. The subset: FACS-sorted CD8+CD4-CCR7+CD45RA+ naive T cells. The clonotype was recovered from a human donor in good health. Some libraries in this study had Jurkat cell RNA spiked in. The rearrangement joins TRBV13 to TRBJ2-4, with D unresolved. The CDR3 DNA reads TGTGCCAGCAGCTCCCGGACGGTCGAAGGCAAAAACATTCAGTACTTC. Protein: CASSSRTVEGKNIQYF.